The entry that follows covers one T cell receptor (beta chain) sequence. The data belong to a study of control samples from healthy donors and cancer patients. V lost 0 bases and J 7 bases, leaving 13 bases between the germline ends. The length of the CDR3 is 16 residues. Per germline, CDR1 LGHDT and CDR2 YNNKEL (reference sequence). This table comes from immunoSEQ multiplex PCR, and its TCRdb copy is limited to in-frame clones, with some not included. This table holds about 150,000 clones, about 94% found once. The chain links TRBV3-1 (or the pseudogene TRBV3-2) to TRBJ1-6; D is ambiguous. This TCR was recovered from a man aged 35 to 55 in good health. The specimen sequenced was blood. CDR3 region: CASSQESIIVNSPLHF. The CDR3 nucleotides are TGTGCCAGCAGCCAAGAAAGCATCATCGTGAATTCACCCCTCCACTTT.